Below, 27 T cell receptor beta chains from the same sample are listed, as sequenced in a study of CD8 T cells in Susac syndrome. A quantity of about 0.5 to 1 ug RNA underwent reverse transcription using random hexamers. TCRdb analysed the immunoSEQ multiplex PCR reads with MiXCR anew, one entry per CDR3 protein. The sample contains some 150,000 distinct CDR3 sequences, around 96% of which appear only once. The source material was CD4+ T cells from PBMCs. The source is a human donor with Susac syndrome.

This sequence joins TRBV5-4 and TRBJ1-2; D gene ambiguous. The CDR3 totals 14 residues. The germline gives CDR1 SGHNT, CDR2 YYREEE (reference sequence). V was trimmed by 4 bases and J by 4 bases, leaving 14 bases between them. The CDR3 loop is CASSPGHRVYGYTF. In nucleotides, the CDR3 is TGTGCCAGCAGCCCTGGTCACCGGGTCTATGGCTACACCTTC.

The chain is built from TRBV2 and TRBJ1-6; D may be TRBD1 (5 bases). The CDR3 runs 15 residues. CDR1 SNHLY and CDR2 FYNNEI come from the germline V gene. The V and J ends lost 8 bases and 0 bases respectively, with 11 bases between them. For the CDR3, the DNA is TGTGCCAGCTTAGGGGAGAGCTCCTATAATTCACCCCTCCACTTT. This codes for CASLGESSYNSPLHF.

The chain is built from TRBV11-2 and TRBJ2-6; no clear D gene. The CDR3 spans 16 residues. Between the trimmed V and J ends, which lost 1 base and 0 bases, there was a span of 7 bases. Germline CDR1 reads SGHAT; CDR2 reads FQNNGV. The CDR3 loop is CASSLASGSGANVLTF. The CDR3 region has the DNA TGTGCCAGCAGCTTAGCTTCGGGCTCTGGGGCCAACGTCCTGACTTTC.

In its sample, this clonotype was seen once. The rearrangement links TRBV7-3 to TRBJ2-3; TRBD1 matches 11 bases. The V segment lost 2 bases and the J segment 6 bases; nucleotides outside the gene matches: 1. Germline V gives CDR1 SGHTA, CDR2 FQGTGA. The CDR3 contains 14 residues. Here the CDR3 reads CASSLGTGGDTQYF. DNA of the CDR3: TGTGCCAGCAGCTTAGGGACAGGGGGGGATACGCAGTATTTT.

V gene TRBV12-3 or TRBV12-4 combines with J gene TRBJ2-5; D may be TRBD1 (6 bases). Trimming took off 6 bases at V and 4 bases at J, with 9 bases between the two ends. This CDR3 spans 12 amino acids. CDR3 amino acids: CASRQGGETQYF. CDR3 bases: TGTGCCAGCAGACAGGGCGGAGAGACCCAGTACTTC.

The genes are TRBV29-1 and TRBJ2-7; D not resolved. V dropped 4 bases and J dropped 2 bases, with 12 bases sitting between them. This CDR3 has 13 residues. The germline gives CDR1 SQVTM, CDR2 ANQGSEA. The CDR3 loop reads CSVVFSNTYEQYF. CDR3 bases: TGCAGCGTTGTATTCTCGAATACCTACGAGCAGTACTTC.

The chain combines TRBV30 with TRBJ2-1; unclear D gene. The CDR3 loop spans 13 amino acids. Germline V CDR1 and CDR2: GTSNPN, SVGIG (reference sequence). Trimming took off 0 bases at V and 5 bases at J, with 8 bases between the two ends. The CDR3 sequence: CAWSVHRNNEQFF. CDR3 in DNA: TGTGCCTGGAGTGTACACAGAAACAATGAGCAGTTCTTC.

CDR3 sequence: CSAHSVSHGKLFF. The CDR3 DNA is TGCAGCGCCCATTCGGTCAGCCATGGAAAACTGTTTTTT. The chain has TRBV29-1 and TRBJ1-4; the D is unclear. The CDR3 runs to 13 residues. Germline loops: CDR1 SQVTM, CDR2 ANQGSEA. Trimming took off 7 bases at V and 10 bases at J, with 19 bases between the two ends.

CDR3 nucleotide sequence: TGTGCCAGCAGCGTAGATCGGGGCTTAGAGACCCAGTACTTC. It codes for CASSVDRGLETQYF. The chain joins TRBV9 to TRBJ2-5; possibly TRBD1 or TRBD2 for D (5 bases each). The CDR3 is made up of 14 amino acids. Germline CDR1 reads SGDLS; CDR2 reads YYNGEE. V lost 0 bases and J 4 bases, leaving 10 bases between the germline ends.

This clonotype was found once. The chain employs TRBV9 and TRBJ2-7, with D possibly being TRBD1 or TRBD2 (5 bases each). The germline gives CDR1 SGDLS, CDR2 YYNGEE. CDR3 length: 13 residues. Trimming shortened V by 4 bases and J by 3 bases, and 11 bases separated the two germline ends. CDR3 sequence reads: CASSKGGGYEQYF. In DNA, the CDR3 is TGTGCCAGCAGCAAGGGTGGGGGCTACGAGCAGTACTTC. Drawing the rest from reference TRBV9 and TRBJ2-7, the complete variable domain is DSGVTQTPKHLITATGQRVTLRCSPRSGDLSVYWYQQSLDQGLQFLIQYYNGEERAKGNILERFSAQQFPDLHSELNLSSLELGDSALYFCASSKGGGYEQYFGPGTRLTVT.

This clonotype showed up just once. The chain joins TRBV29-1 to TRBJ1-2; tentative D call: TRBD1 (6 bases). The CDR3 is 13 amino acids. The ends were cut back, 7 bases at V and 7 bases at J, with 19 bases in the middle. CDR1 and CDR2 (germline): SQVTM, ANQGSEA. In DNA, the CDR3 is TGCAGCGCCTGGCAGGGGAAAGTCTCTGGCTACACCTTC. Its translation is CSAWQGKVSGYTF. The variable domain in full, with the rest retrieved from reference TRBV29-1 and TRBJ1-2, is SAVISQKPSRDICQRGTSLTIQCQVDSQVTMMFWYRQQPGQSLTLIATANQGSEATYESGFVIDKFPISRPNLTFSTLTVSNMSPEDSSIYLCSAWQGKVSGYTFGSGTRLTVV.

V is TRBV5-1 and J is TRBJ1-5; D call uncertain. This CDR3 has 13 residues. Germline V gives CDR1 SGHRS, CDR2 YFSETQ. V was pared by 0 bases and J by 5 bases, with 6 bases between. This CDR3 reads CASSLAIDQPQHF. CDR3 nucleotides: TGCGCCAGCAGCTTGGCCATCGATCAGCCCCAGCATTTT.

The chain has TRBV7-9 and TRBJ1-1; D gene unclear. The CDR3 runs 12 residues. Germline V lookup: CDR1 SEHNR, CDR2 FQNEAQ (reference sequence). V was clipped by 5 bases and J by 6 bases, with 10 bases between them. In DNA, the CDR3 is TGTGCCAGCAGCCGCGACTTCTCTGAAGCTTTCTTT. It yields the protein CASSRDFSEAFF.

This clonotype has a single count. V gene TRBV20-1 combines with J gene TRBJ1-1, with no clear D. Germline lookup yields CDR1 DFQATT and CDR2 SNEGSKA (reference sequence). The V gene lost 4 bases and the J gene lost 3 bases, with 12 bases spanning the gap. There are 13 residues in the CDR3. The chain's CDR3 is CSATRPQDTEAFF. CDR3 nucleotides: TGCAGTGCTACCCGGCCTCAGGACACTGAAGCTTTCTTT.

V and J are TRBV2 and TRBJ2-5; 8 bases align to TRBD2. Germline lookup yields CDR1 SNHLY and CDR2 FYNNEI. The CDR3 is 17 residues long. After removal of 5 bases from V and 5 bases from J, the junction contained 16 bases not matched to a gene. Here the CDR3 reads CASSPPPTGGGAETQYF. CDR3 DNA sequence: TGTGCCAGCAGTCCTCCCCCAACGGGGGGGGGCGCGGAGACCCAGTACTTC.

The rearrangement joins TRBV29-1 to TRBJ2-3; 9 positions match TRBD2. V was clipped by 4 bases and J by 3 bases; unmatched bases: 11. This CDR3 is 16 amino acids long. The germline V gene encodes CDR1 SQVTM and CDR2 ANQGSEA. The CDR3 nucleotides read TGCAGCGTTGTTGGGCTAGCGGGAATGGGGACAGATACGCAGTATTTT. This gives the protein CSVVGLAGMGTDTQYF.

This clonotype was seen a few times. The CDR3 is CASSAPNSPLHF. CDR3 sequence (DNA): TGTGCCAGCAGTGCCCCAAATTCACCCCTCCACTTT. The rearrangement joins TRBV6-6 to TRBJ1-6; D not certain. The V gene's germline CDR1 is MNHNY and CDR2 SVGAGI (reference sequence). This CDR3 has 12 amino acids. Trimming pared 5 bases from V and 7 bases from J, leaving 6 bases between.

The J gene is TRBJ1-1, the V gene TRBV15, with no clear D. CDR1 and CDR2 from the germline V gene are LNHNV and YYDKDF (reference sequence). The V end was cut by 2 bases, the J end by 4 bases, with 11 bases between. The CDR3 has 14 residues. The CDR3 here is CATSRPDRLTEAFF. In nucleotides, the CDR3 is TGTGCCACCAGCAGACCCGACCGACTCACTGAAGCTTTCTTT.

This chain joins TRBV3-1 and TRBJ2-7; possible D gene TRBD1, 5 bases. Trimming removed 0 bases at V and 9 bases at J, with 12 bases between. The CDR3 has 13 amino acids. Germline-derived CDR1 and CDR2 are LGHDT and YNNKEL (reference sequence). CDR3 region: CASSQEGRVRQYF. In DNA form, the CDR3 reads TGTGCCAGCAGCCAAGAAGGCAGGGTGAGGCAGTACTTC.

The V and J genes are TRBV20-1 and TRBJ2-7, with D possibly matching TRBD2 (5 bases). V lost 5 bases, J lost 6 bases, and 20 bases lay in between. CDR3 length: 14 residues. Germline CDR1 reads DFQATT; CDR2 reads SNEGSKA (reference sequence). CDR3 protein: CSAPLSGFLGEQYF. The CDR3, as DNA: TGCAGTGCTCCCCTGTCGGGATTCCTAGGCGAGCAGTACTTC.

The CDR3 reads CASSRTVGPYNEQFF. The CDR3 bases are TGCGCCAGCAGCCGCACGGTGGGGCCTTACAATGAGCAGTTCTTC. The chain joins TRBV4-3 to TRBJ2-1; TRBD1 might be the D (5 bases). V shed 4 bases and J shed 4 bases, with 14 bases lying between them. Germline CDR1 and CDR2: LGHNA and YSLEER. The CDR3 runs to 15 residues.

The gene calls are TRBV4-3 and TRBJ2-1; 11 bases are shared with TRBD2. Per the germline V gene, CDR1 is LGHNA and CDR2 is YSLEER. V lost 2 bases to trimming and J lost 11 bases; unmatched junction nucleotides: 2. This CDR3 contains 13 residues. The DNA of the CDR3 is TGCGCCAGCAGCCAACTAGCGGGGGGACAGCAGTTCTTC. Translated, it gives CASSQLAGGQQFF.

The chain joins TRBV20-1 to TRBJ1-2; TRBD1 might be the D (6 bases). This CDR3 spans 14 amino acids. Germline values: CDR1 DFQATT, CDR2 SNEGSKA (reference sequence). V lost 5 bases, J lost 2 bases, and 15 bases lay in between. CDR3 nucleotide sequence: TGCAGTGCTCGGCCCACAGGACAGAACTATGGCTACACCTTC. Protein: CSARPTGQNYGYTF.

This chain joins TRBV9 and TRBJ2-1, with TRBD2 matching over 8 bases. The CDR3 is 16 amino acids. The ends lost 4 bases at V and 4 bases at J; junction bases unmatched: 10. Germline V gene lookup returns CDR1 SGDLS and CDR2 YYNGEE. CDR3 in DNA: TGTGCCAGCAGCCCTGTTGGCGGGGGGCCATACAATGAGCAGTTCTTC. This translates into CASSPVGGGPYNEQFF.

The CDR3 nucleotides read TGCAGCGTTGCTGGGGGCGGAAACATTCAGTACTTC. This translates into CSVAGGGNIQYF. V is TRBV29-1 and J is TRBJ2-4; weak D call: TRBD1 (6 bases). V was clipped by 4 bases and J by 6 bases, with 10 bases between them. CDR1 and CDR2 (germline): SQVTM, ANQGSEA. The CDR3 loop spans 12 amino acids. Using reference TRBV29-1 and TRBJ2-4 for the parts outside the CDR3, the full variable domain is SAVISQKPSRDICQRGTSLTIQCQVDSQVTMMFWYRQQPGQSLTLIATANQGSEATYESGFVIDKFPISRPNLTFSTLTVSNMSPEDSSIYLCSVAGGGNIQYFGAGTRLSVL.

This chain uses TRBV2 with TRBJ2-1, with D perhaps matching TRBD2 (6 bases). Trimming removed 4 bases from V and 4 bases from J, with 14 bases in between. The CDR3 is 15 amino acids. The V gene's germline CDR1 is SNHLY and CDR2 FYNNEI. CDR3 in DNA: TGTGCCAGCAGTGGGGGGGTAAGGGCTTACAATGAGCAGTTCTTC. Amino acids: CASSGGVRAYNEQFF. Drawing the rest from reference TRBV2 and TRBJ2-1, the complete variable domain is EPEVTQTPSHQVTQMGQEVILRCVPISNHLYFYWYRQILGQKVEFLVSFYNNEISEKSEIFDDQFSVERPDGSNFTLKIRSTKLEDSAMYFCASSGGVRAYNEQFFGPGTRLTVL.

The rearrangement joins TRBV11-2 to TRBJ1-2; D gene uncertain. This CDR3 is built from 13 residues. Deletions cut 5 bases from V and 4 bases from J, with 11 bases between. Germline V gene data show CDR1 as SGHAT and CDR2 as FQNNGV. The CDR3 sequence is CASSPQVTYGYTF. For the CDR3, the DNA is TGTGCCAGCAGCCCCCAGGTCACCTATGGCTACACCTTC.